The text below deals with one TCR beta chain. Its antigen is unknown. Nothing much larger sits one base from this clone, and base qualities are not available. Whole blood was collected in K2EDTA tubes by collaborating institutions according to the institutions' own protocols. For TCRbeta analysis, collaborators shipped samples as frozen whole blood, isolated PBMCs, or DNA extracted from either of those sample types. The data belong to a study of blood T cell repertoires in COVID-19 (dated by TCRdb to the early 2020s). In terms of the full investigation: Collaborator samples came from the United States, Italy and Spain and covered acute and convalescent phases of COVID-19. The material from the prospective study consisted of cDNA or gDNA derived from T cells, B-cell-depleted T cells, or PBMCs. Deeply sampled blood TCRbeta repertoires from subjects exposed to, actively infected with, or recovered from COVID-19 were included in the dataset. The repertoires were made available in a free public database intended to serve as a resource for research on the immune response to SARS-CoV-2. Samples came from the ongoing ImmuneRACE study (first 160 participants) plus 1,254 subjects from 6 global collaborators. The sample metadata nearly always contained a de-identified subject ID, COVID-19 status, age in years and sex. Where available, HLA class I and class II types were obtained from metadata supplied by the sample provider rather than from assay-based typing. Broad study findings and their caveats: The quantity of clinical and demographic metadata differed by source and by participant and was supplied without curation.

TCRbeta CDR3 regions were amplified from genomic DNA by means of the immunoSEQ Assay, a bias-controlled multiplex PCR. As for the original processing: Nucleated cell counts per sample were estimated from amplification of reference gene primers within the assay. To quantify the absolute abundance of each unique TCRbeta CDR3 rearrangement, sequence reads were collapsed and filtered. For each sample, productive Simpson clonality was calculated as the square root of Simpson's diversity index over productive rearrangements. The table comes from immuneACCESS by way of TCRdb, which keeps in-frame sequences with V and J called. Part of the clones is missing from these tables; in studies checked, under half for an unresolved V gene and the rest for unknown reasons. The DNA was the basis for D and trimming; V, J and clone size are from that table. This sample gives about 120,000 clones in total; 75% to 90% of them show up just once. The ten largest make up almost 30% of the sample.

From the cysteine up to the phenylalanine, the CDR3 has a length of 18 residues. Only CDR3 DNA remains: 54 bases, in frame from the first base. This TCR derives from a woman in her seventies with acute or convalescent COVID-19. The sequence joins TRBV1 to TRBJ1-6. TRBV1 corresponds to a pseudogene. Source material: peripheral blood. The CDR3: CTSSQVFSVSSYNSPLHF. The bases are TGCACCAGCAGCCAAGTTTTTTCCGTTAGCTCCTATAATTCACCCCTCCACTTT.